The 24 T cell receptor beta chains in this list originate from one sample, sequenced in a study of blood T cell repertoires in COVID-19. Data came from immunoSEQ multiplex PCR; TCRdb stores just in-frame clones and leaves some out. The data show 300,000 to 500,000 clones, 88% seen once. The source material was PBMCs or T cells enriched from blood (not recorded which). These receptors all come from a woman between 25 and 40 years old with acute COVID-19.

This chain joins TRBV9 and TRBJ1-1; D is uncertain. Germline V gives CDR1 SGDLS, CDR2 YYNGEE. The V end lost 0 bases, the J end lost 4 bases, and 7 bases lay between the germline ends. This CDR3 region has 13 residues. CDR3 protein: CASSVGSATEAFF. CDR3 coding DNA: TGTGCCAGCAGCGTAGGTAGTGCCACTGAAGCTTTCTTT.

The chain couples TRBV2 to TRBJ1-1; TRBD1 matches at 7 bases. Germline CDR1 and CDR2: SNHLY and FYNNEI. The J segment lost 3 bases and the V segment lost 6 bases, leaving 10 bases of the junction unmatched. This CDR3 region has 15 residues. CDR3 DNA: TGTGCCAGCAGACCCAGACAGGGTTTCGACACTGAAGCTTTCTTT. Translation gives CASRPRQGFDTEAFF.

This rearrangement joins TRBV3-1 (or the pseudogene TRBV3-2) to TRBJ2-7; D is possibly TRBD2 (6 bases). V shed 4 bases and J shed 1 base, with 11 bases lying between them. The CDR3 covers 14 residues. In germline, CDR1 is LGHDT, CDR2 YNNKEL (reference sequence). This chain's CDR3 is CASSPQLASYEQYF. The CDR3 nucleotides are TGTGCCAGCAGCCCCCAACTAGCTTCCTACGAGCAGTACTTC.

This chain joins TRBV7-9 and TRBJ1-6, with 7 bases that match TRBD1. Germline V CDR1 and CDR2: SEHNR, FQNEAQ (reference sequence). V was pared by 7 bases and J by 11 bases, with 14 bases of the junction left unmatched. The CDR3 extends over 15 amino acids. This CDR3 is CASTGHRGTGTPLHF. The CDR3, as DNA: TGTGCCAGCACCGGCCACAGGGGTACAGGGACACCCCTCCACTTT.

J is TRBJ2-3 and V is TRBV10-3, with 8 bases matching TRBD1. Germline V gene sequence: CDR1 ENHRY, CDR2 SYGVKD. The CDR3 spans 16 residues. V lost 4 bases and J lost 6; bases outside the gene matches: 12. The CDR3 DNA sequence: TGTGCCATCAGTGGTCCCGGACAGGGAGATTCTGATACGCAGTATTTT. It is translated as CAISGPGQGDSDTQYF.

The V gene is TRBV9, the J gene TRBJ2-1; TRBD2 matches at 7 bases. The length of the CDR3 is 17 residues. CDR1 and CDR2 (germline): SGDLS, YYNGEE. Trimming took 0 bases from V and 4 from J; bases not matched to a gene: 10. CDR3 region: CASSVEFQRGPYNEQFF. DNA for the CDR3: TGTGCCAGCAGCGTAGAGTTCCAGCGGGGACCTTACAATGAGCAGTTCTTC.

The V and J genes are TRBV7-2 and TRBJ1-5; 7 bases are shared with TRBD1. This CDR3 has 13 amino acids. Trimming cost V 5 bases and J 4 bases; bases outside gene matches: 2. Germline values: CDR1 SGHTA, CDR2 FQGNSA. CDR3 loop: CASSPTGNQPQHF. The DNA for the CDR3 is TGTGCCAGCAGCCCGACAGGGAATCAGCCCCAGCATTTT.

This clone came up a few times. V usage is TRBV10-3 and J usage is TRBJ1-2; the D gene is possibly TRBD1 (6 bases). Trimming shortened V by 4 bases and J by 4 bases, and 16 bases separated the two germline ends. CDR1 ENHRY and CDR2 SYGVKD come from the germline V gene. This CDR3 has 15 amino acids. The CDR3 is CAISVGPGQPYGYTF. CDR3 in DNA: TGTGCCATCAGTGTCGGTCCGGGACAACCCTATGGCTACACCTTC.

The chain has TRBV15 and TRBJ1-5; the match to TRBD1 covers 8 bases. Germline values: CDR1 LNHNV, CDR2 YYDKDF (reference sequence). The CDR3 is 15 amino acids. V was clipped by 1 base and J by 6 bases; unmatched bases: 5. For the CDR3, the DNA is TGTGCCACCAGCAGAGTAGGACAGGGTGGTCAGCCCCAGCATTTT. Its protein product is CATSRVGQGGQPQHF.

This clone was seen once. The chain couples TRBV5-1 to TRBJ1-1; 8 bases fit TRBD1. From germline, CDR1 is SGHRS and CDR2 YFSETQ. The CDR3 runs to 16 residues. Trimming at V came to 0 bases and at J to 1 base, leaving 5 bases not matched to a gene. The CDR3 DNA reads TGCGCCAGCAGCTTGGCCGTAGGGACAGGGAACACTGAAGCTTTCTTT. This gives the protein CASSLAVGTGNTEAFF.

The rearrangement uses TRBV9 and TRBJ1-1; 7 nucleotides agree with TRBD1. The CDR3 is made up of 12 amino acids. The ends lost 5 bases at V and 9 bases at J; junction bases unmatched: 7. CDR1 is SGDLS, CDR2 YYNGEE, per germline. The CDR3 DNA is TGTGCCAGCAGTGGAACAGGGGCCCAAGCTTTCTTT. Translation: CASSGTGAQAFF.

This clone was observed once. The chain uses TRBV6-5 and TRBJ1-1; the D is unclear. Germline-derived CDR1 and CDR2 are MNHEY and SVGAGI. CDR3 length: 14 amino acids. V gave up 6 bases and J gave up 4 bases, with 15 bases separating them. The DNA for the CDR3 is TGTGCCAGCAGCCCCCGGGGAGGTGGCACTGAAGCTTTCTTT. Translated, it gives CASSPRGGGTEAFF.

V is TRBV27 and J is TRBJ1-1; 7 bases agree with TRBD1. The length of the CDR3 is 13 residues. The ends lost 6 bases at V and 8 bases at J; junction bases unmatched: 9. Germline CDR1 is MNHEY and CDR2 is SMNVEV (reference sequence). CDR3 sequence (DNA): TGTGCCAGCAGCAAAGGGACAGTCGGGGAAGCTTTCTTT. This translates into CASSKGTVGEAFF.

This clone was counted a single time. V is TRBV5-1 and J is TRBJ1-4, with 8 bases lining up with TRBD1. The junction had 5 bases not matched to a gene; V was cut back by 4 bases and J by 0 bases. Per germline, CDR1 SGHRS and CDR2 YFSETQ. CDR3 length: 16 residues. The CDR3 is CASSVPTGATNEKLFF. The CDR3 coding sequence is TGCGCCAGCAGCGTGCCGACAGGGGCAACTAATGAAAAACTGTTTTTT.

V usage is TRBV7-2 and J usage is TRBJ1-2; 12 bases are a match to TRBD1. Germline loops: CDR1 SGHTA, CDR2 FQGNSA. V shed 1 base and J 2 bases; nucleotides not matched to a gene: 5. The CDR3 totals 17 residues. Written as DNA, the CDR3 is TGTGCCAGCAGCTTAGTGGGACAGGGGGCGCAAAACTATGGCTACACCTTC. This translates into CASSLVGQGAQNYGYTF. The full variable domain, rest sourced from reference TRBV7-2 and TRBJ1-2, is GAGVSQSPSNKVTEKGKDVELRCDPISGHTALYWYRQSLGQGLEFLIYFQGNSAPDKSGLPSDRFSAERTGGSVSTLTIQRTQQEDSAVYLCASSLVGQGAQNYGYTFGSGTRLTVV.

The chain carries TRBV24-1 and TRBJ1-2, with 8 bases lining up with TRBD1. The CDR3 extends over 13 amino acids. With 7 bases clipped from V and 7 bases from J, the junction kept 7 bases outside the gene matches. Germline CDR1 and CDR2: KGHDR and SFDVKD. The CDR3 loop reads CATRQGANGGYTF. The DNA for the CDR3 is TGTGCCACCAGGCAGGGGGCCAATGGTGGCTACACCTTC.

The chain recombines TRBV10-3 with TRBJ2-6, with a possible D match to TRBD1 (6 bases). The CDR3 has 17 residues. V lost 2 bases, J lost 2 bases, and 13 bases lay in between. The germline gives CDR1 ENHRY, CDR2 SYGVKD. In DNA form, the CDR3 reads TGTGCCATCAGTGAGCCGCCAGGGGATGCTGGGGCCAACGTCCTGACTTTC. This encodes CAISEPPGDAGANVLTF.

The chain recombines TRBV15 with TRBJ2-2, with a tentative D call TRBD1 (5 bases). Germline CDR1 reads LNHNV; CDR2 reads YYDKDF (reference sequence). CDR3 length: 15 amino acids. V shed 7 bases and J shed 1 base, with 13 bases lying between them. Written as DNA, the CDR3 is TGTGCCACCAACGTTCTCAGGGAGAACACCGGGGAGCTGTTTTTT. Translated, it gives CATNVLRENTGELFF.

This chain uses TRBV7-8 with TRBJ1-5, with 7 bases that match TRBD1. Germline V CDR1 and CDR2: SGHVS, FQNEAQ. V trimming: 1 base; J trimming: 3 bases; junction bases outside the gene matches: 3. This CDR3 region has 15 residues. CDR3 nucleotides: TGTGCCAGCAGCTTAGGACAGGGTATCAATCAGCCCCAGCATTTT. Translation gives CASSLGQGINQPQHF.

This clone appeared once. The rearrangement links TRBV5-1 to TRBJ2-7; TRBD2 matches 14 bases. Germline loops: CDR1 SGHRS, CDR2 YFSETQ. The CDR3 length is 19 residues. Trimming took 1 base from V and 5 from J; bases not matched to a gene: 14. The CDR3: CASSLPLGLAGAGRDEQYF. In DNA, the CDR3 is TGCGCCAGCAGCTTGCCCCTGGGACTAGCGGGGGCGGGTCGGGACGAGCAGTACTTC.

The chain joins TRBV10-1 to TRBJ1-6; 7 bases are shared with TRBD1. CDR3 length: 13 amino acids. Germline-derived CDR1 and CDR2 are WNHNN and SYGVQD (reference sequence). The V gene end was trimmed by 4 bases and the J gene end by 9 bases; junction bases not matched to a gene: 3. This CDR3 reads CASSVTGTSPLHF. The CDR3 DNA is TGCGCCAGCAGTGTGACAGGGACTTCACCCCTCCACTTT.

The V and J genes are TRBV6-5 and TRBJ2-7, with TRBD1 identical over 12 bases. This CDR3 comprises 15 residues. The germline V gene has CDR1 MNHEY and CDR2 SVGAGI. V lost 6 bases, J lost 6 bases, and 9 bases stayed unmatched. CDR3 amino acids: CASSPRGQGALEQYF. CDR3 in DNA: TGTGCCAGCAGCCCCCGGGGACAGGGGGCCCTCGAGCAGTACTTC.

V gene TRBV6-5 combines with J gene TRBJ2-2, with D possibly being TRBD1 (7 bases). CDR1 is MNHEY, CDR2 SVGAGI, per germline. The germline V and J ends were trimmed by 10 bases and 3 bases, with 15 bases remaining between them. The CDR3 covers 14 residues. CDR3 nucleotides: TGTGCCACAATGCGGGACAGATACACCGGGGAGCTGTTTTTT. Translating it yields CATMRDRYTGELFF.

The V and J genes are TRBV28 and TRBJ1-6; D not resolved. Trimming took 4 bases from V and 0 from J, leaving 7 bases between them. CDR3 length: 15 residues. CDR1 and CDR2 from the germline V gene are MDHEN and SYDVKM. The CDR3 is CASSSGSSYNSPLHF. In DNA, the CDR3 is TGTGCCAGCAGTTCGGGGAGCTCCTATAATTCACCCCTCCACTTT.